These T cell receptor beta chains were read from a single sample in a study of brain T cells in children with intractable seizures. Method: immunoSEQ multiplex PCR; TCRdb's copy keeps in-frame clones and lacks some. The sample has about 340,000 clones, nearly 95% seen once; the top ten hold around 5%. The sequences come from peripheral blood, collected about 5 months after surgery. The source of these receptors is a boy younger than two with tuberous sclerosis and intractable seizures. Each CDR3 is given with its conserved first and last residue. Fields, in order: J gene, V gene, CDR3 length, D gene, clone size, CDR3 protein, CDR3 DNA. The D gene is left open where the match is weak. Size is omitted from some rows. Given values are once, few, many or a class for expanded clones.

J: TRBJ1-1
V: TRBV19
length: 14
D: TRBD1
size: -
CDR3: CASSRPGTGDVAFF
DNA: TGTGCCAGTAGTCGACCCGGGACAGGGGACGTCGCTTTCTTT

J: TRBJ1-2
V: TRBV6-5
length: 12
D: TRBD1
size: once
CDR3: CASSQGVGGYTF
DNA: TGTGCCAGCTCCCAGGGGGTGGGCGGCTACACCTTC

J: TRBJ2-5
V: TRBV24-1
length: 13
D: TRBD1
size: -
CDR3: CATMDRVSETQYF
DNA: TGTGCCACCATGGACAGGGTTTCGGAGACCCAGTACTTC

J: TRBJ2-1
V: TRBV28
length: 16
D: TRBD2
size: -
CDR3: CASSFPRLAGGNEQFF
DNA: TGTGCCAGCAGTTTCCCTCGACTAGCGGGAGGCAATGAGCAGTTCTTC

J: TRBJ2-3
V: TRBV11-3
length: 15
D: -
size: -
CDR3: CASSLVANPTDTQYF
DNA: TGTGCCAGCAGCTTAGTTGCGAACCCCACAGATACGCAGTATTTT

J: TRBJ2-1
V: TRBV19
length: 14
D: -
size: -
CDR3: CASSLRSSHNEQFF
DNA: TGTGCCAGTAGTCTAAGGTCTTCACACAATGAGCAGTTCTTC

J: TRBJ2-7
V: TRBV27
length: 20
D: -
size: -
CDR3: CASIFHRWFSVGERRYEQYF
DNA: TGTGCCAGTATTTTTCATCGATGGTTTTCTGTCGGGGAAAGGAGATACGAGCAGTACTTC

J: TRBJ2-7
V: TRBV6-6
length: 15
D: -
size: -
CDR3: CASSHLGGDPYEQYF
DNA: TGTGCCAGCAGCCACCTCGGGGGAGACCCCTACGAGCAGTACTTC

J: TRBJ2-1
V: TRBV10-3
length: 16
D: -
size: -
CDR3: CAISEVEGAPGNEQFF
DNA: TGTGCCATCAGTGAGGTGGAGGGGGCCCCTGGGAATGAGCAGTTCTTC

J: TRBJ2-1
V: TRBV19
length: 15
D: -
size: -
CDR3: CASSIRASSYNEQFF
DNA: TGTGCCAGTAGTATTAGGGCTAGCTCCTACAATGAGCAGTTCTTC

J: TRBJ1-6
V: TRBV5-1
length: 14
D: -
size: -
CDR3: CASSLGVNNSPLHF
DNA: TGCGCCAGCAGCTTGGGGGTCAATAATTCACCCCTCCACTTT

J: TRBJ2-5
V: TRBV3-1/TRBV3-2
length: 15
D: -
size: -
CDR3: CASSQYATSGETQYF
DNA: TGTGCCAGCAGCCAGTATGCCACTTCGGGGGAGACCCAGTACTTC

J: TRBJ2-5
V: TRBV2
length: 13
D: -
size: -
CDR3: CASSVGRQETQYF
DNA: TGTGCCAGCAGTGTAGGACGACAAGAGACCCAGTACTTC

J: TRBJ2-5
V: TRBV5-1
length: 14
D: -
size: -
CDR3: CASSLAGPQETQYF
DNA: TGCGCCAGCAGCTTGGCCGGGCCCCAAGAGACCCAGTACTTC

J: TRBJ1-2
V: TRBV27
length: 14
D: -
size: -
CDR3: CASSFGAGIYGYTF
DNA: TGTGCCAGCAGTTTCGGTGCAGGGATATATGGCTACACCTTC

J: TRBJ1-5
V: TRBV24-1
length: 14
D: TRBD1
size: -
CDR3: CATSDDREGQPQHF
DNA: TGTGCCACCAGTGATGACAGGGAGGGTCAGCCCCAGCATTTT

J: TRBJ1-2
V: TRBV5-4
length: 15
D: TRBD1
size: -
CDR3: CASSSGQAFPYGYTF
DNA: TGTGCCAGCAGCTCAGGACAGGCTTTCCCTTATGGCTACACCTTC

J: TRBJ2-2
V: TRBV4-1
length: 16
D: TRBD2
size: -
CDR3: CASSQVTSGRAGELFF
DNA: TGCGCCAGCAGCCAAGTGACTAGCGGGAGGGCCGGGGAGCTGTTTTTT

J: TRBJ2-3
V: TRBV9
length: 16
D: TRBD1
size: once
CDR3: CASSAWDRSSTDTQYF
DNA: TGTGCCAGCAGCGCATGGGACAGATCGAGCACAGATACGCAGTATTTT

J: TRBJ1-1
V: TRBV19
length: 13
D: -
size: -
CDR3: CASSKGANTEAFF
DNA: TGTGCCAGTAGTAAAGGGGCGAACACTGAAGCTTTCTTT

J: TRBJ1-2
V: TRBV6-1
length: 15
D: -
size: many
CDR3: CASSESIGGSFGYTF
DNA: TGTGCCAGCAGTGAATCTATCGGGGGCTCTTTTGGCTACACCTTC

J: TRBJ1-5
V: TRBV19
length: 16
D: -
size: -
CDR3: CASSIVPPRGNQPQHF
DNA: TGTGCCAGTAGTATAGTTCCCCCCCGCGGGAATCAGCCCCAGCATTTT

J: TRBJ1-1
V: TRBV5-4
length: 13
D: -
size: many
CDR3: CASSFERDTEAFF
DNA: TGTGCCAGCAGCTTTGAGAGGGACACTGAAGCTTTCTTT

J: TRBJ2-2
V: TRBV4-1
length: 15
D: -
size: -
CDR3: CASSQAGLRTGELFF
DNA: TGCGCCAGCAGCCAAGCTGGATTGAGAACCGGGGAGCTGTTTTTT

J: TRBJ1-1
V: TRBV7-9
length: 14
D: -
size: -
CDR3: CASSLVQGNTEAFF
DNA: TGTGCCAGCAGCTTAGTACAGGGGAACACTGAAGCTTTCTTT

J: TRBJ1-1
V: TRBV7-3
length: 13
D: -
size: -
CDR3: CASSAIPNTEAFF
DNA: TGTGCCAGCAGCGCAATACCGAACACTGAAGCTTTCTTT

J: TRBJ2-7
V: TRBV20-1
length: 11
D: -
size: -
CDR3: CSAPIGYEQYF
DNA: TGCAGTGCCCCTATCGGCTACGAGCAGTACTTC

J: TRBJ1-2
V: TRBV27
length: 16
D: -
size: -
CDR3: CASSLRRPSDRYGYTF
DNA: TGTGCCAGCAGTTTGCGTAGGCCGTCAGATCGCTATGGCTACACCTTC

J: TRBJ2-5
V: TRBV12-3/TRBV12-4
length: 11
D: -
size: -
CDR3: CASSPHRTQYF
DNA: TGTGCCAGCAGTCCCCACAGGACCCAGTACTTC

J: TRBJ2-7
V: TRBV27
length: 14
D: TRBD1
size: once
CDR3: CASSRDRGYYEQYF
DNA: TGTGCCAGCAGTAGGGACAGGGGCTACTACGAGCAGTACTTC

J: TRBJ2-4
V: TRBV5-5
length: 18
D: -
size: -
CDR3: CASSLVFGSDRAKNIQYF
DNA: TGTGCCAGCAGCTTAGTCTTTGGAAGCGACCGAGCCAAAAACATTCAGTACTTC

J: TRBJ2-3
V: TRBV21-1
length: 19
D: -
size: -
CDR3: CASGLPRGLAGFLTDTQYF
DNA: TGTGCCAGCGGCCTCCCCAGAGGGCTAGCGGGTTTCCTCACAGATACGCAGTATTTT

J: TRBJ2-1
V: TRBV20-1
length: 14
D: TRBD2
size: -
CDR3: CSASPSGSYNEQFF
DNA: TGCAGTGCTAGTCCTAGCGGGTCCTACAATGAGCAGTTCTTC

J: TRBJ2-7
V: TRBV21-1
length: 21
D: -
size: -
CDR3: CASSKENLGEFLIPPSYEQYF
DNA: TGTGCCAGCAGCAAAGAAAACCTCGGGGAGTTTCTGATTCCCCCCTCCTACGAGCAGTACTTC

J: TRBJ1-5
V: TRBV12-3/TRBV12-4
length: 12
D: -
size: -
CDR3: CASKKSDQPQHF
DNA: TGTGCCAGCAAGAAGTCGGATCAGCCCCAGCATTTT

J: TRBJ2-7
V: TRBV18
length: 16
D: -
size: -
CDR3: CASSPIQGLGAYEQYF
DNA: TGTGCCAGCTCACCAATTCAGGGTCTCGGCGCCTACGAGCAGTACTTC

J: TRBJ1-4
V: TRBV10-3
length: 14
D: TRBD1
size: once
CDR3: CAISSGTENEKLFF
DNA: TGTGCCATCAGTTCGGGGACAGAGAATGAAAAACTGTTTTTT

J: TRBJ2-3
V: TRBV7-9
length: 15
D: TRBD2
size: -
CDR3: CASSLHSGGTDTQYF
DNA: TGTGCCAGCAGCCTTCATAGCGGGGGCACAGATACGCAGTATTTT

J: TRBJ1-2
V: TRBV3-1/TRBV3-2
length: 17
D: -
size: -
CDR3: CASSQDGRSRRLYGYTF
DNA: TGTGCCAGCAGCCAAGACGGGCGTTCACGCCGGCTTTATGGCTACACCTTC

J: TRBJ1-5
V: TRBV6-1
length: 15
D: -
size: -
CDR3: CASSEMFGLNQPQHF
DNA: TGTGCCAGCAGTGAAATGTTCGGGCTTAATCAGCCCCAGCATTTT

J: TRBJ2-3
V: TRBV6-1
length: 15
D: TRBD1
size: -
CDR3: CASRPGTGVEWAQYF
DNA: TGTGCCAGCAGGCCCGGGACAGGGGTCGAGTGGGCGCAGTATTTT

J: TRBJ2-7
V: TRBV4-1
length: 15
D: TRBD2
size: -
CDR3: CASSHVQRELNEQYF
DNA: TGCGCCAGCAGCCACGTCCAGCGGGAGTTGAACGAGCAGTACTTC

J: TRBJ2-5
V: TRBV18
length: 12
D: -
size: once
CDR3: CASSDLQETQYF
DNA: TGTGCCAGCTCCGATCTCCAAGAGACCCAGTACTTC

J: TRBJ2-3
V: TRBV10-3
length: 12
D: -
size: -
CDR3: CAISESIDTQYF
DNA: TGTGCCATCAGTGAGTCAATAGATACGCAGTATTTT

J: TRBJ2-7
V: TRBV30
length: 14
D: -
size: -
CDR3: CAWSEQGFGYEQYF
DNA: TGTGCCTGGAGTGAACAGGGTTTCGGCTACGAGCAGTACTTC